The present T cell receptor beta chain was sequenced within a study of blood T cells in healthy people across ages. Overall study findings and caveats: Investigators treated diversity estimates from one million T cells as underestimates.

A J-beta primer mix and a sample-barcoded 5' primer were used in a second PCR of roughly 7 to 12 cycles. Each CDR3 protein is one row after TCRdb ran MiXCR on the 5' RACE reads. Among 780,000 or so distinct CDR3 sequences listed, 56% were seen once. Ten milliliters of peripheral blood were drawn from each donor. Isolation of PBMCs gave at least 6 million cells per sample. Germline V gene sequence: CDR1 SGDLS, CDR2 YYNGEE. The CDR3 is 17 amino acids. V was pared by 2 bases and J by 8 bases, with 23 bases between. Concerning this clonotype itself: Its matching antigen is unknown.

This chain connects TRBV9 to TRBJ2-1; possibly TRBD2 for D (7 bases). The sample was blood. The TCR sequence derives from a man aged 40-49 years in good health. The CDR3 is CASSVNMGGAVGHEQFF. For the CDR3, the DNA is TGTGCCAGCAGCGTTAATATGGGGGGGGCTGTTGGCCATGAGCAGTTCTTC.